These T cell receptor beta chains were read from a single sample in a study of patients and donors after allogeneic stem cell transplantation. TCRdb called the RT-PCR reads again in MiXCR, with one record for every CDR3 protein. Found here are some 10,000 distinct CDR3 sequences, less than 25% of them singletons; the top ten hold roughly 49%. The source material was blood, either unsorted or a sorted T cell fraction (not recorded which). These receptors all come from a human donor who was either an allogeneic HSCT recipient or a stem cell or donor lymphocyte infusion donor (not recorded which). It is not recorded whose cells these are; they may come from a transplant donor. CDR3s include the opening cysteine and the closing phenylalanine or tryptophan. Fields, in order: J gene, V gene, clone size, D gene, CDR3 protein, CDR3 DNA. A D gene is named only where the DNA matches it firmly. Size values are once, few and many counts, or a class for expanded clones, and some rows have none.

J: TRBJ1-2; V: TRBV2; size: NA; D: TRBD1; CDR3: CASRAGGDREFGYTF; DNA: TGTGCCAGCAGGGCCGGGGGGGACAGGGAATTTGGCTACACCTTC
J: TRBJ1-6; V: TRBV7-9; size: few; D: NA; CDR3: CASSSDTVSPLHF; DNA: TGTGCCAGCAGCTCCGACACTGTTTCACCCCTCCACTTT
J: TRBJ1-5; V: TRBV20-1; size: medium-sized; D: NA; CDR3: CSALDGENQPQHF; DNA: TGCAGTGCTCTTGACGGGGAGAATCAGCCCCAGCATTTT
J: TRBJ2-1; V: TRBV3-1; size: many; D: TRBD2; CDR3: CASSQDRGSGGAEQFF; DNA: TGTGCCAGCAGCCAAGATCGGGGTAGCGGGGGGGCAGAGCAGTTCTTC
J: TRBJ1-2; V: TRBV12-3/TRBV12-4; size: NA; D: TRBD1; CDR3: CASSLGTAPYGYTF; DNA: TGTGCCAGCAGTTTGGGGACAGCACCCTATGGCTACACCTTC
J: TRBJ1-2; V: TRBV18; size: many; D: TRBD1; CDR3: CASSRTGDGYGYTF; DNA: TGTGCCAGCTCGCGAACAGGGGATGGCTATGGCTACACCTTC
J: TRBJ2-1; V: TRBV5-1; size: NA; D: TRBD2; CDR3: CASSLERGGSYNEQFF; DNA: TGCGCCAGCAGCTTAGAGCGGGGAGGCTCCTACAATGAGCAGTTCTTC
J: TRBJ1-1; V: TRBV27; size: many; D: TRBD1; CDR3: CASSSQGAEAFF; DNA: TGTGCCAGCAGTTCCCAGGGGGCTGAAGCTTTCTTT
J: TRBJ2-1; V: TRBV19; size: few; D: TRBD1; CDR3: CASSTDRGRHNEQFF; DNA: TGTGCCAGTAGCACTGACAGGGGGCGGCACAATGAGCAGTTCTTC
J: TRBJ1-1; V: TRBV7-2; size: NA; D: NA; CDR3: CASSLAIQGNTEAFF; DNA: TGTGCCAGCAGCTTAGCAATACAGGGAAACACTGAAGCTTTCTTT
J: TRBJ2-1; V: TRBV10-3; size: medium-sized; D: TRBD1; CDR3: CAISEREGAASSYNEQFF; DNA: TGTGCCATCAGTGAGAGAGAGGGGGCAGCCTCCTCCTACAATGAGCAGTTCTTC
J: TRBJ1-1; V: TRBV20-1; size: few; D: NA; CDR3: CSASRTQGTEAFF; DNA: TGCAGTGCTAGTCGAACTCAGGGCACTGAAGCTTTCTTT
J: TRBJ1-3; V: TRBV18; size: NA; D: NA; CDR3: CASSPPLGLSGNTIYF; DNA: TGTGCCAGCTCACCTCCGCTCGGGTTGTCTGGAAACACCATATATTTT
J: TRBJ1-1; V: TRBV7-2; size: NA; D: TRBD1; CDR3: CASSPQGRRTEAFF; DNA: TGTGCCAGCAGCCCACAGGGGCGGAGAACTGAAGCTTTCTTT
J: TRBJ1-5; V: TRBV7-9; size: NA; D: NA; CDR3: CASSLEGKQPQHF; DNA: TGTGCCAGCAGCTTAGAAGGGAAACAGCCCCAGCATTTT
J: TRBJ1-5; V: TRBV21-1; size: NA; D: NA; CDR3: CASSKTGPARCSQPQHF; DNA: TGCGCCAGCAGCAAGACAGGGCCCGCACGCTGTAGTCAGCCCCAGCATTTT
J: TRBJ2-3; V: TRBV6-2/TRBV6-3; size: NA; D: NA; CDR3: CASSYSTGRGGTDTQYF; DNA: TGTGCCAGCAGTTACTCGACGGGGCGGGGCGGCACAGATACGCAGTATTTT
J: TRBJ1-5; V: TRBV6-5; size: few; D: NA; CDR3: CASRRGAGTTQPQHF; DNA: TGTGCCAGCAGGAGAGGGGCAGGTACGACTCAGCCCCAGCATTTT
J: TRBJ1-2; V: TRBV5-1; size: many; D: NA; CDR3: CASGPAQPNYGYTF; DNA: TGCGCCAGCGGGCCGGCACAGCCCAACTATGGCTACACCTTC
J: TRBJ2-1; V: TRBV5-1; size: NA; D: NA; CDR3: CASSLRGSGWQFF; DNA: TGCGCCAGCAGCTTGAGAGGGTCGGGATGGCAGTTCTTC
J: TRBJ2-3; V: TRBV6-5; size: NA; D: NA; CDR3: CASSRTGTDTQYF; DNA: TGTGCCAGCAGTCGAACAGGGACAGATACGCAGTATTTT
J: TRBJ1-2; V: TRBV6-2/TRBV6-3; size: few; D: TRBD1; CDR3: CASSRLTGSNYGYTF; DNA: TGTGCCAGCTCCCGGCTGACAGGGAGTAACTATGGCTACACCTTC
J: TRBJ1-2; V: TRBV16; size: NA; D: TRBD1; CDR3: CASSQSNARGLGYTF; DNA: TGTGCCAGCAGCCAATCGAACGCCAGGGGGTTAGGCTACACCTTC